These 2 T cell receptor beta chains were all obtained from the same sample, sequenced in a study of CD8+ T cells in alopecia areata. Treatment meaning: oral pan-JAK inhibitor, 5-10 mg twice daily. Extracted from the samples, RNA was reverse transcribed into cDNA to serve as the sequencing template. The repertoire was sequenced with immunoSEQ multiplex PCR; TCRdb's copy has only in-frame clones and lacks some. Of about 120,000 clones in the sample, approximately 53% were seen once. The sample in question was CD4+ T cells sorted from blood, obtained at week 4, from a patient treated with tofacitinib. These receptors were collected from a human donor with alopecia areata.

This chain connects TRBV19 to TRBJ1-5; perhaps TRBD1 as D (6 bases). The CDR3 runs to 13 residues. Trimming cost V 8 bases and J 7 bases, with 15 bases left between them. The germline gives CDR1 LNHDA, CDR2 SQIVND (reference sequence). CDR3 region: CASWSVGGQPQHF. The DNA of the CDR3 is TGTGCCAGTTGGTCGGTCGGGGGCCAGCCCCAGCATTTT.

This chain uses TRBV6-5 with TRBJ1-1; D gene uncertain. V shed 4 bases and J shed 1 base, with 13 bases lying between them. There are 15 residues in the CDR3. Germline V gene lookup returns CDR1 MNHEY and CDR2 SVGAGI. The CDR3 DNA is TGTGCCAGCAGTTCCCCGTCTGGAGGGAACACTGAAGCTTTCTTT. It translates to CASSSPSGGNTEAFF.